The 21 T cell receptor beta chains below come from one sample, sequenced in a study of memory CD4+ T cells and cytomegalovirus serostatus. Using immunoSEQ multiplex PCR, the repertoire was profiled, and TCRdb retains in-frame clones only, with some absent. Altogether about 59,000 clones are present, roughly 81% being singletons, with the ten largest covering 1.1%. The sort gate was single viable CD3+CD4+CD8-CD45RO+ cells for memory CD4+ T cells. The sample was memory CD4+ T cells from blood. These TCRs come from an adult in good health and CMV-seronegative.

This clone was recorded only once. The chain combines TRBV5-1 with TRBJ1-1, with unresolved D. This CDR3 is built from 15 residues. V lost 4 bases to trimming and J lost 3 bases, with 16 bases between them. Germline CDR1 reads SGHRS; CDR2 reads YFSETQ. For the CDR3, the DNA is TGCGCCAGCAGCCCAGTAGGTATGTTGCACACTGAAGCTTTCTTT. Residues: CASSPVGMLHTEAFF.

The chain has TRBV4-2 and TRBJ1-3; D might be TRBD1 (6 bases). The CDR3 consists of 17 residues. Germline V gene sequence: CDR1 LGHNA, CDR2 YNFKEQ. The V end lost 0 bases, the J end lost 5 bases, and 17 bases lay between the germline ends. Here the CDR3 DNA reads TGTGCCAGCAGCCAAGATCTCCGGGGACAAGAAAGAAACACCATATATTTT. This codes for CASSQDLRGQERNTIYF.

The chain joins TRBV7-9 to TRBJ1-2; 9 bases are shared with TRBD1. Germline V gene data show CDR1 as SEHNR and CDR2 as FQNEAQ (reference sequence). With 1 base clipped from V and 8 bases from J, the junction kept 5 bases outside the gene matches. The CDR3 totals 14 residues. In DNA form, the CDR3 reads TGTGCCAGCAGCTTAGGGACAGGGGCGACGGGCTACACCTTC. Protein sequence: CASSLGTGATGYTF.

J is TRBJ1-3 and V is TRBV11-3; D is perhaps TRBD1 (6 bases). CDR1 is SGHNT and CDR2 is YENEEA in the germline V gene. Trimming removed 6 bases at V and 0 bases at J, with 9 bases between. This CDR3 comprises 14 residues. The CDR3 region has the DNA TGTGCCAGCAGGCGGACAGTCTCTGGAAACACCATATATTTT. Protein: CASRRTVSGNTIYF.

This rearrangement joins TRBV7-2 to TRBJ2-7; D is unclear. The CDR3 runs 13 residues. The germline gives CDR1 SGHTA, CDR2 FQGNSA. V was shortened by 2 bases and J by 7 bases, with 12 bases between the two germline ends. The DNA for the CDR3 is TGTGCCAGCAGCTTATCTCTCTTTAGGGAGCAGTACTTC. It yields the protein CASSLSLFREQYF.

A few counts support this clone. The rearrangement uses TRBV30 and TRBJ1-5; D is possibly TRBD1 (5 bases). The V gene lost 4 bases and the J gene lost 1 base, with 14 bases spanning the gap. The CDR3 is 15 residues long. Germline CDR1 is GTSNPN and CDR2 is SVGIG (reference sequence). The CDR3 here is CAWTREGASNQPQHF. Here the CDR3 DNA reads TGTGCCTGGACACGGGAAGGGGCGAGCAATCAGCCCCAGCATTTT. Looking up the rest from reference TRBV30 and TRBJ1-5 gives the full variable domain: SQTIHQWPATLVQPVGSPLSLECTVEGTSNPNLYWYRQAAGRGLQLLFYSVGIGQISSEVPQNLSASRPQDRQFILSSKKLLLSDSGFYLCAWTREGASNQPQHFGDGTRLSIL.

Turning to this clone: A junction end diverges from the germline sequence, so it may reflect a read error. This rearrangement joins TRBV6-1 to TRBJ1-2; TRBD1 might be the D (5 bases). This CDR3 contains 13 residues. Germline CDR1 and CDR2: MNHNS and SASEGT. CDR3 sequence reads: CASTESGNYGYTF. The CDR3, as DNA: TGTGCCAGCACTGAATCAGGGAACTATGGCTACACCTTC.

Here the CDR3 DNA reads TGTGCCTGGAGTGTACTTAAGGGGACAGGAGACTCCTACGAGCAGTACTTC. Translation: CAWSVLKGTGDSYEQYF. The chain is built from TRBV30 and TRBJ2-7; 8 bases match TRBD1. The CDR3 has 17 amino acids. V lost 0 bases, J lost 0 bases, and 10 bases stayed unmatched. CDR1 and CDR2 (germline): GTSNPN, SVGIG (reference sequence).

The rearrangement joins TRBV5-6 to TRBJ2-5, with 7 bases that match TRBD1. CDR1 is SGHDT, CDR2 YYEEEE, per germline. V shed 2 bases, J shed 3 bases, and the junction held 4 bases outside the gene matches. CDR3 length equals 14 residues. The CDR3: CASSLGTVEETQYF. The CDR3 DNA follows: TGTGCCAGCAGCTTAGGGACAGTGGAAGAGACCCAGTACTTC. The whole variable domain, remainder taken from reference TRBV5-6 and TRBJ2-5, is DAGVTQSPTHLIKTRGQQVTLRCSPKSGHDTVSWYQQALGQGPQFIFQYYEEEERQRGNFPDRFSGHQFPNYSSELNVNALLLGDSALYLCASSLGTVEETQYFGPGTRLLVL.

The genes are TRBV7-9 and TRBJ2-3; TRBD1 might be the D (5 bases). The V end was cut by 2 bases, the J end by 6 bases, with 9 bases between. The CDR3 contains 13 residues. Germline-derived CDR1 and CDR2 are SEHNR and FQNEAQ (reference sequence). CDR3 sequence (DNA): TGTGCCAGCAGCTTACTACCAGGGGATACGCAGTATTTT. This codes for CASSLLPGDTQYF.

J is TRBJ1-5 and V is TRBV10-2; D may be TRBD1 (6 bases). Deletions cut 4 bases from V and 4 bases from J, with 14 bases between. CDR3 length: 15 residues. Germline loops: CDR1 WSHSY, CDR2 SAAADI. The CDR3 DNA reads TGCGCCAGCAGTGCAAGGACAGCCGGGAATCAGCCCCAGCATTTT. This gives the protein CASSARTAGNQPQHF.

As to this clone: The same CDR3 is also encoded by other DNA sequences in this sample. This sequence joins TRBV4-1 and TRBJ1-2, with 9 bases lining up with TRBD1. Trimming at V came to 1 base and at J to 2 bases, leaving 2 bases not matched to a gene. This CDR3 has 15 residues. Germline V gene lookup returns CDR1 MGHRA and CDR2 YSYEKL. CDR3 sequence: CASSQAGQGNYGYTF. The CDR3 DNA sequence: TGCGCCAGCAGCCAAGCTGGACAGGGGAACTATGGCTACACCTTC.

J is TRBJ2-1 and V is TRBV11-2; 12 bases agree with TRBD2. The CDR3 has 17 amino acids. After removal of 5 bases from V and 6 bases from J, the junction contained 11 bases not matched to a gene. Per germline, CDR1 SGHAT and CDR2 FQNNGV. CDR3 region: CASSPPTSGRLGNEQFF. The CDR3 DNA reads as TGTGCCAGCAGCCCCCCGACTAGCGGGAGATTAGGCAATGAGCAGTTCTTC.

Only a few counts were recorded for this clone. CDR3 region: CASSSYPGAQETQYF. The CDR3 nucleotides are TGTGCCAGCAGCTCTTATCCGGGGGCCCAAGAGACCCAGTACTTC. The rearrangement joins TRBV14 to TRBJ2-5, with D perhaps given as TRBD1 or TRBD2 (6 bases each). Germline V lookup: CDR1 SGHDN, CDR2 FVKESK. Trimming removed 5 bases from V and 1 base from J, with 14 bases in between. The CDR3 has 15 amino acids.

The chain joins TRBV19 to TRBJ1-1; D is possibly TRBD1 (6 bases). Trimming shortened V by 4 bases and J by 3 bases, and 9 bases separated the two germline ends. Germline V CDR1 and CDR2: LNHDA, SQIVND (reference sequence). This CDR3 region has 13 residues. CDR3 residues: CASSRDTHTEAFF. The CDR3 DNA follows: TGTGCCAGTAGTAGGGACACACACACTGAAGCTTTCTTT.

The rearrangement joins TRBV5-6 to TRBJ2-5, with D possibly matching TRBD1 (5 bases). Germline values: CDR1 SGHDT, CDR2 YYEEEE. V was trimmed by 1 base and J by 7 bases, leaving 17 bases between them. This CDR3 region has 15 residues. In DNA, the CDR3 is TGTGCCAGCAGCTTGCGGCAGGGAACGGTCGGGACCCAGTACTTC. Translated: CASSLRQGTVGTQYF.

CDR3 DNA: TGTGCCAGCAGTGGGCAGGGGAGCTTCTACACCTTC. The encoded protein is CASSGQGSFYTF. J is TRBJ1-2 and V is TRBV28, with D possibly TRBD1 on 6 matching bases. The CDR3 length is 12 residues. Germline lookup yields CDR1 MDHEN and CDR2 SYDVKM. The V gene lost 5 bases and the J gene lost 10 bases, with 14 bases spanning the gap.

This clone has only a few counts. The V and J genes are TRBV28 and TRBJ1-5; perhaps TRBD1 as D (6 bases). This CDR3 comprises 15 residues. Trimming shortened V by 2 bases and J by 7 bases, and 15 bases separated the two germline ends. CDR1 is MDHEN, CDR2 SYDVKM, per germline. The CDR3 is CASSLATGPQQPQHF. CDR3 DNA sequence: TGTGCCAGCAGTTTAGCTACAGGGCCCCAACAGCCCCAGCATTTT.

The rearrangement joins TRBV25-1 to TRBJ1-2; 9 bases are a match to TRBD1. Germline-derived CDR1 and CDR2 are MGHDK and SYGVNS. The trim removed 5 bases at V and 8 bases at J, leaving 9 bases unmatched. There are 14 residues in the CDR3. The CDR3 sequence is CASSSQQGAGGYTF. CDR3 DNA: TGTGCCAGCAGTTCCCAACAGGGGGCTGGGGGCTACACCTTC.

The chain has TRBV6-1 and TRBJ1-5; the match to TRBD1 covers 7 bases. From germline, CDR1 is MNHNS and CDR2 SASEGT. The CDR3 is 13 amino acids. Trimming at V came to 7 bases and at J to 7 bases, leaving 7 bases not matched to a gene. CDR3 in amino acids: CASTRQGGQPQHF. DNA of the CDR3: TGTGCCAGCACAAGACAGGGTGGGCAGCCCCAGCATTTT.

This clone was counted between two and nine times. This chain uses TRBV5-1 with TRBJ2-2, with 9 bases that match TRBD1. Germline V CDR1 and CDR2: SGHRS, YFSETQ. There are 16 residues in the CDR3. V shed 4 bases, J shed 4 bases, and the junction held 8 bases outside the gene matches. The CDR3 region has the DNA TGCGCCAGCAGCCTTCGGACAGGGGTAGGCACCGGGGAGCTGTTTTTT. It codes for CASSLRTGVGTGELFF.